A selection of T cell receptor beta chains follows, all from one sample in a study of T-cell memory formation after mild COVID-19. MiXCR, run by TCRdb on the 5' RACE reads, gives a single entry per CDR3 protein. The sample carries 160,000 or so distinct CDR3 sequences, roughly 28% recorded once. The sequencing input was PBMCs or a T cell subset sorted from them (not recorded which). The receptor set was obtained from an adult woman who had mild COVID-19 (a few samples of this study predate the infection). Cell type and time point are not known. Both conserved end residues are part of each CDR3. The order of the fields is clone size, J gene, D gene, V gene, CDR3 protein, CDR3 DNA. D genes are given only for firm matches. Clone size is not always given. Where it is, it says once, few, many or a class for expanded clones.

.,TRBJ2-5,TRBD2,TRBV12-3/TRBV12-4,CASRRGTKETQYF,TGTGCCAGCAGACGTGGGACTAAAGAGACCCAGTACTTC
.,TRBJ2-3,.,TRBV5-1,CASNPPEKSPDTQYF,TGCGCCAGCAATCCCCCCGAAAAGTCACCAGATACGCAGTATTTT
.,TRBJ2-1,.,TRBV7-6,CASSSPSGGGNEQFF,TGTGCCAGCAGCTCTCCCTCGGGGGGCGGCAATGAGCAGTTCTTC
.,TRBJ2-3,.,TRBV20-1,CSARTGATITDTQYF,TGCAGTGCTAGAACGGGGGCCACCATCACAGATACGCAGTATTTT
few,TRBJ1-1,.,TRBV6-5,CASSYGSNRAFF,TGTGCCAGCAGTTATGGCAGTAACCGGGCTTTCTTT
.,TRBJ2-3,.,TRBV29-1,CSVKGSGRSTDTQYF,TGCAGCGTTAAGGGGTCGGGCAGGAGCACAGATACGCAGTATTTT
.,TRBJ2-3,TRBD2,TRBV4-2,CASSQDRGGDTQYF,TGTGCCAGCAGCCAAGATCGGGGGGGCGATACGCAGTATTTT
once,TRBJ2-3,.,TRBV29-1,CSVEGGVTYTDTQYF,TGCAGCGTTGAAGGCGGGGTTACATACACAGATACGCAGTATTTT
few,TRBJ2-7,TRBD1,TRBV7-9,CASSLGQGRYDEQYF,TGTGCCAGCAGCTTAGGACAGGGACGGTACGACGAGCAGTACTTC
few,TRBJ2-1,TRBD2,TRBV4-1,CASSQDPEGGGINEQFF,TGCGCCAGCAGCCAAGATCCCGAAGGCGGGGGGATAAATGAGCAGTTCTTC
.,TRBJ2-1,TRBD1,TRBV4-1,CASSHGWTGSLKDSYNEQFF,TGCGCCAGCAGCCACGGTTGGACAGGGTCTTTAAAGGACTCCTACAATGAGCAGTTCTTC
.,TRBJ1-1,.,TRBV6-5,CASSRMGTVDTEAFF,TGTGCCAGCAGTAGAATGGGTACAGTTGACACTGAAGCTTTCTTT
.,TRBJ1-2,TRBD1,TRBV29-1,CSVEAAGGGYGYTF,TGCAGCGTTGAAGCGGCAGGGGGCGGCTATGGCTACACCTTC
few,TRBJ2-1,TRBD1,TRBV12-3/TRBV12-4,CASSSPGQLGNEQFF,TGTGCCAGCAGTTCCCCGGGACAGTTGGGGAATGAGCAGTTCTTC
.,TRBJ2-7,.,TRBV29-1,CSVVENYEQYF,TGCAGCGTTGTTGAAAATTACGAGCAGTACTTC
.,TRBJ2-7,.,TRBV6-5,CASSYSTYEQYF,TGTGCCAGCAGTTATTCAACCTACGAGCAGTACTTC
few,TRBJ2-7,.,TRBV24-1,CATSAARGYEQYF,TGTGCCACCAGTGCCGCGCGGGGTTACGAGCAGTACTTC
few,TRBJ1-2,.,TRBV7-9,CASSPVRVARANYGYTF,TGTGCCAGCAGCCCTGTTCGGGTGGCCAGGGCCAACTATGGCTACACCTTC
few,TRBJ1-2,.,TRBV7-2,CASSLDRSSYGYTF,TGTGCCAGCAGCTTAGACAGATCATCCTATGGCTACACCTTC
.,TRBJ2-7,.,TRBV19,CASKRWDSYEQYF,TGTGCCAGTAAACGGTGGGACTCCTACGAGCAGTACTTC
.,TRBJ1-2,.,TRBV7-9,CASGLYGYTF,TGTGCCAGCGGACTTTATGGCTACACCTTC
few,TRBJ2-6,TRBD1,TRBV7-3,CASSQGEGANVLTF,TGTGCCAGCAGTCAGGGGGAAGGGGCCAACGTCCTGACTTTC
once,TRBJ2-4,.,TRBV20-1,CSGRGDAKNIQYF,TGCAGTGGGAGGGGGGATGCCAAAAACATTCAGTACTTC
.,TRBJ1-4,.,TRBV6-2/TRBV6-3,CASSYFNEKLFF,TGTGCCAGCAGTTACTTCAATGAAAAACTGTTTTTT
.,TRBJ1-1,TRBD1,TRBV24-1,CATSKAGQGPNTEAFF,TGTGCCACGTCCAAGGCGGGACAGGGACCGAACACTGAAGCTTTCTTT
.,TRBJ2-2,TRBD1,TRBV29-1,CSVEGVRDRARTGELFF,TGCAGCGTTGAAGGCGTCCGGGACAGGGCTAGGACCGGGGAGCTGTTTTTT
few,TRBJ2-1,.,TRBV7-2,CASSLAGTYNEQFF,TGTGCCAGCAGCTTGGCCGGGACTTACAATGAGCAGTTCTTC
.,TRBJ2-7,.,TRBV15,CATSGPGTEAYEQYF,TGTGCCACCAGCGGACCTGGGACCGAAGCCTACGAGCAGTACTTC
few,TRBJ2-3,TRBD2,TRBV3-1,CASSQDWNRRAGGPADTQYF,TGTGCCAGCAGCCAAGATTGGAACCGGAGGGCGGGAGGGCCAGCAGATACGCAGTATTTT
few,TRBJ2-7,.,TRBV6-5,CASRREATYEQYF,TGTGCCAGCCGCAGGGAGGCTACCTACGAGCAGTACTTC
few,TRBJ2-1,TRBD2,TRBV7-6,CASSMRENGDEQFF,TGTGCCAGCAGCATGCGGGAGAATGGCGATGAGCAGTTCTTC
.,TRBJ1-2,.,TRBV3-1,CASSSGYTF,TGTGCCAGCAGCAGTGGCTACACCTTC
.,TRBJ2-6,.,TRBV29-1,CSVQGSGANVLTF,TGCAGCGTTCAGGGCTCTGGGGCCAACGTCCTGACTTTC
.,TRBJ1-1,.,TRBV4-1,CASSSRAPRDTEAFF,TGCGCCAGCAGCTCCCGGGCCCCGAGGGACACTGAAGCTTTCTTT
many,TRBJ2-5,.,TRBV3-1,CASTYGGGKTQYF,TGTGCCAGCACCTACGGAGGCGGGAAGACCCAGTACTTC
few,TRBJ1-1,.,TRBV18,CASSSMTALPGDTEAFF,TGTGCCAGCTCATCGATGACCGCTCTTCCCGGGGACACTGAAGCTTTCTTT